Sequencing of this TCR beta chain was carried out in a study of cytomegalovirus exposure and HLA in healthy donors. V was shortened by 6 bases and J by 0 bases, with 15 bases between the two germline ends. The V gene's germline CDR1 is MGHRA and CDR2 YSYEKL. This CDR3 is 16 amino acids long. Whereas donors were nominally healthy upon sampling, unrecorded immune exposures were probable. PCR primers comprised 60 Vbeta and 13 Jbeta primers. Using immunoSEQ multiplex PCR, the repertoire was profiled, and TCRdb retains in-frame clones only, with some absent. This sample has approximately 77,000 clones, with about 75% found just once. This clone has only a few counts. The antigen is not known. Findings of the study overall: Prior analysis indicated that the majority of TCR beta V segments exhibited productivity approximately 87% or approximately 30% of the time.

Specimen: PBMCs. The TCR comes from a man aged 55 to 70 in good health and CMV-seropositive. This sequence joins TRBV4-1 and TRBJ1-3, with D perhaps matching TRBD1 (6 bases). In nucleotides, the CDR3 is TGCGCCAGCAGTCCCGCCCGGACAGTCTCTGGAAACACCATATATTTT. This gives the protein CASSPARTVSGNTIYF.